This TCR beta chain was captured in a study of blood T cell repertoires in COVID-19. Profiling relied on immunoSEQ multiplex PCR, and the TCRdb table lists in-frame clones only, not all of them. The sample holds about 21,000 clones; roughly 83% are singletons and the top ten take 3.2%. The CDR3 runs 13 residues. The sequence derives from a man aged 35-49 years with acute or convalescent COVID-19. Source material: peripheral blood. V gene TRBV21-1 combines with J gene TRBJ2-1; the table assigns TRBD1, which was not confirmed against the DNA. TRBV21-1 is recorded as a pseudogene. The CDR3 DNA follows: TGTGCCAGCAGCCCGGGACAGCACAATGAGCAGTTCTTC. Protein product: CASSPGQHNEQFF.